These 21 T cell receptor beta chains originate from one sample sequenced in a study of blood T cell repertoires in COVID-19. The table came from immunoSEQ multiplex PCR; TCRdb's copy has only in-frame clones and leaves some out. The data show about 140,000 clones, with over 70% seen just once and 10% to 12% held by the top ten. Input material: PBMCs or T cells enriched from blood (not recorded which). Source of these receptors: a man aged 55 to 70 who had recovered from COVID-19.

This clone was picked up one time. The chain links TRBV6-5 to TRBJ2-7; TRBD2 aligns across 7 bases. V shed 2 bases and J 4 bases; nucleotides not matched to a gene: 5. Germline CDR1 is MNHEY and CDR2 is SVGAGI. CDR3 size: 14 residues. CDR3 nucleotides: TGTGCCAGCAGTTACCCGGGAGCGGGGTACGAGCAGTACTTC. This gives the protein CASSYPGAGYEQYF.

A single count supports this clone. The chain recombines TRBV4-2 with TRBJ1-5, with TRBD1 identical over 8 bases. The CDR3 is made up of 17 amino acids. Germline CDR1 LGHNA, CDR2 YNFKEQ. Trimming at V came to 1 base and at J to 0 bases, leaving 5 bases not matched to a gene. The CDR3 spells CASSQAGGRGSNQPQHF. As DNA, the CDR3 is TGTGCCAGCAGCCAAGCAGGGGGCAGGGGTAGCAATCAGCCCCAGCATTTT.

The chain couples TRBV19 to TRBJ2-7; D uncertain. This CDR3 is built from 13 residues. Germline CDR1 and CDR2: LNHDA and SQIVND (reference sequence). V dropped 6 bases and J dropped 3 bases, with 12 bases sitting between them. DNA for the CDR3: TGTGCCAGTAGCTTAGACATTCGCTACGAGCAGTACTTC. Amino acids: CASSLDIRYEQYF.

The genes are TRBV19 and TRBJ2-7, with TRBD2 as a possible D gene (7 bases). The V and J ends lost 6 bases and 7 bases respectively, with 22 bases between them. This CDR3 comprises 15 residues. Germline CDR1 reads LNHDA; CDR2 reads SQIVND (reference sequence). The CDR3 loop is CASSLAGGLSGEQYF. For the CDR3, the DNA is TGTGCCAGTAGCCTAGCCGGGGGGCTCTCAGGGGAGCAGTACTTC.

V gene TRBV28 combines with J gene TRBJ1-3, with D tentatively TRBD1 (6 bases). Germline V gene lookup returns CDR1 MDHEN and CDR2 SYDVKM. Deletions cut 7 bases from V and 0 bases from J, with 10 bases between. The CDR3 loop spans 14 amino acids. The CDR3 DNA sequence: TGTGCCAGCAAAGGACAGAACTCTGGAAACACCATATATTTT. Translation: CASKGQNSGNTIYF.

This clone was seen a few times. The V gene is TRBV29-1, the J gene TRBJ1-2; the D gene is possibly TRBD1 (6 bases). Per the germline V gene, CDR1 is SQVTM and CDR2 is ANQGSEA. The V gene lost 6 bases and the J gene lost 8 bases, with 16 bases spanning the gap. This CDR3 spans 12 amino acids. The CDR3 sequence: CSVEGGREGYTF. The CDR3 coding sequence is TGCAGCGTCGAGGGGGGGAGGGAAGGCTACACCTTC.

The chain uses TRBV13 and TRBJ1-6; D might be TRBD1 (6 bases). The CDR3 covers 15 residues. Germline V gives CDR1 PRHDT, CDR2 FYEKMQ (reference sequence). V lost 5 bases and J 7 bases, leaving 15 bases between the germline ends. CDR3 region: CASSGGLGVNSPLHF. As DNA, the CDR3 is TGTGCCAGCAGCGGGGGCCTAGGGGTAAATTCACCCCTCCACTTT. Looking up the rest from reference TRBV13 and TRBJ1-6 gives the full variable domain: AAGVIQSPRHLIKEKRETATLKCYPIPRHDTVYWYQQGPGQDPQFLISFYEKMQSDKGSIPDRFSAQQFSDYHSELNMSSLELGDSALYFCASSGGLGVNSPLHFGNGTRLTVT.

This clone was seen just once. The J gene is TRBJ2-2, the V gene TRBV29-1, with TRBD1 identical over 7 bases. The germline V gene has CDR1 SQVTM and CDR2 ANQGSEA. Trimming removed 4 bases from V and 4 bases from J; junction bases left unmatched: 3. The CDR3 is made up of 13 amino acids. This CDR3 is CSVVAGGTGELFF. The CDR3 region has the DNA TGCAGCGTTGTTGCAGGGGGCACCGGGGAGCTGTTTTTT.

The V gene is TRBV11-2, the J gene TRBJ1-6; no definite D call. The CDR3 spans 15 residues. The V gene lost 1 base and the J gene lost 6 bases, with 10 bases spanning the gap. Germline CDR1 SGHAT, CDR2 FQNNGV. The CDR3 here is CASSLGGGFNSPLHF. CDR3 nucleotides: TGTGCCAGCAGCTTAGGTGGAGGTTTTAATTCACCCCTCCACTTT.

The chain's CDR3 is CASNPGQGIGNTIYF. The CDR3 nucleotides are TGTGCCAGCAATCCGGGACAGGGGATTGGAAACACCATATATTTT. The rearrangement joins TRBV2 to TRBJ1-3; 10 nucleotides align to TRBD1. Trimming took 7 bases from V and 3 from J; bases not matched to a gene: 6. Germline-derived CDR1 and CDR2 are SNHLY and FYNNEI. The CDR3 is 15 amino acids.

The chain recombines TRBV28 with TRBJ2-7; TRBD2 is a possible D gene (6 bases). CDR1 MDHEN and CDR2 SYDVKM come from the germline V gene. The V and J ends lost 10 bases and 5 bases respectively, with 21 bases between them. There are 14 residues in the CDR3. The CDR3 is CATQPPGSFDEQYF. The CDR3 coding sequence is TGTGCCACCCAGCCTCCCGGGAGTTTCGACGAGCAGTACTTC.

V gene TRBV18 combines with J gene TRBJ2-2; D gene ambiguous. The CDR3 is made up of 17 amino acids. V dropped 6 bases and J dropped 7 bases, with 24 bases sitting between them. CDR1 and CDR2 from the germline V gene are KGHSH and LQKENI. The CDR3 loop reads CASSQAPPAVLSGELFF. The CDR3 DNA sequence: TGTGCCAGCTCGCAGGCTCCCCCGGCCGTCCTAAGCGGGGAGCTGTTTTTT.

This clone occurred once. The chain links TRBV3-1 (or the pseudogene TRBV3-2) to TRBJ2-5, with TRBD2 matching over 9 bases. Germline values: CDR1 LGHDT, CDR2 YNNKEL (reference sequence). The CDR3 is 14 residues long. V gave up 4 bases and J gave up 4 bases; unmatched junction bases: 4. This CDR3 is CASSPSAGGETQYF. CDR3 bases: TGTGCCAGCAGCCCCTCAGCGGGGGGAGAGACCCAGTACTTC.

V and J are TRBV6-5 and TRBJ2-1; TRBD2 matches at 8 bases. The CDR3 runs 16 residues. Trimming at V came to 2 bases and at J to 3 bases, leaving 6 bases not matched to a gene. Germline V gene lookup returns CDR1 MNHEY and CDR2 SVGAGI. The DNA of the CDR3 is TGTGCCAGCAGTTACGATGCGGGGGGTTTCTACAATGAGCAGTTCTTC. Translating gives CASSYDAGGFYNEQFF.

This clone has just a few counts. This rearrangement joins TRBV13 to TRBJ2-7, with 7 positions matching TRBD1. V dropped 5 bases and J dropped 0; count of bases not matched to a gene: 10. Germline-derived CDR1 and CDR2 are PRHDT and FYEKMQ (reference sequence). CDR3 length equals 16 residues. CDR3 residues: CASSPSGTVSSYEQYF. In nucleotides, the CDR3 is TGTGCCAGCAGCCCGTCCGGGACAGTCAGCTCCTACGAGCAGTACTTC.

The V gene is TRBV7-9, the J gene TRBJ2-3, with D possibly being TRBD2 (5 bases). Germline CDR1 SEHNR, CDR2 FQNEAQ (reference sequence). The CDR3 totals 15 residues. The V end was cut by 5 bases, the J end by 0 bases, with 12 bases between. CDR3 protein: CASSIGRGSTDTQYF. The DNA for the CDR3 is TGTGCCAGCAGCATAGGCCGGGGTAGCACAGATACGCAGTATTTT.

The chain joins TRBV4-1 to TRBJ2-2; D is ambiguous. V lost 4 bases and J lost 5, with 5 bases in between. This CDR3 has 12 amino acids. Germline CDR1 reads MGHRA; CDR2 reads YSYEKL. Here the CDR3 DNA reads TGCGCCAGCAGCCCGTCTACCGGGGAGCTGTTTTTT. Encoded protein: CASSPSTGELFF.

Remarks on this clone: Other DNA sequences in this sample translate to the same CDR3. The chain links TRBV6-2 or TRBV6-3 to TRBJ1-5, with unresolved D. The CDR3 has 12 amino acids. Germline lookup yields CDR1 MNHEY and CDR2 SVGEGT. Trimming removed 6 bases at V and 6 bases at J, with 9 bases between. DNA of the CDR3: TGTGCCAGCAGCCGTTGGAGTCAGCCCCAGCATTTT. Translated: CASSRWSQPQHF.

The chain couples TRBV5-4 to TRBJ2-1, with 7 bases aligning to TRBD2. The CDR3 has 16 residues. V lost 4 bases, J lost 0 bases, and 7 bases stayed unmatched. The germline V gene has CDR1 SGHNT and CDR2 YYREEE (reference sequence). The DNA of the CDR3 is TGTGCCAGCAGCGAGCACGGGACTACCTCCTACAATGAGCAGTTCTTC. Its translation: CASSEHGTTSYNEQFF.

In regard to this clone: Mismatch with germline at one junction end may stem from a read error. This rearrangement joins TRBV28 to TRBJ1-1, with 9 nucleotides matching TRBD1. In germline, CDR1 is MDHEN, CDR2 SYDVKM. The CDR3 is 12 residues long. This chain's CDR3 is CASSFIGQGLFF. CDR3 sequence (DNA): TGTGCCAGCAGTTTCATCGGACAGGGGCTCTTTTTT.

This clone was found a few times. The CDR3 loop is CASSETTRDTGELFF. CDR3 nucleotides: TGCGCCAGCAGCGAGACCACCCGGGACACCGGGGAGCTGTTTTTT. The V gene is TRBV10-1, the J gene TRBJ2-2; D is unclear. Trimming took off 6 bases at V and 3 bases at J, with 14 bases between the two ends. The CDR3 is 15 amino acids. Germline lookup yields CDR1 WNHNN and CDR2 SYGVQD (reference sequence).